This entry lists 16 T cell receptor beta chains sequenced from one sample in a study of blood T cell repertoires in COVID-19. Profiling relied on immunoSEQ multiplex PCR, and the TCRdb table lists in-frame clones only, not all of them. This table has about 200,000 clones, approximately 87% appearing once. The sample consisted of peripheral blood. All receptors come from a woman aged 65 to 85 with acute or convalescent COVID-19.

The V call is TRBV11-3, the J call TRBJ2-7; D is uncertain. This CDR3 contains 12 residues. V dropped 5 bases and J dropped 3 bases, with 8 bases sitting between them. CDR1 and CDR2 from the germline V gene are SGHNT and YENEEA. Here the CDR3 reads CASSALDYEQYF. The CDR3 DNA sequence: TGTGCCAGCAGCGCCCTAGACTACGAGCAGTACTTC.

V usage is TRBV9 and J usage is TRBJ1-1, with a possible D match to TRBD1 (5 bases). Trimming cost V 4 bases and J 0 bases, with 16 bases left between them. There are 16 residues in the CDR3. Looked up from germline, CDR1 is SGDLS and CDR2 is YYNGEE. In nucleotides, the CDR3 is TGTGCCAGCAGCCCCGCTAGGGGCGGACTGAACACTGAAGCTTTCTTT. This codes for CASSPARGGLNTEAFF.

This chain connects TRBV9 to TRBJ2-3; 10 bases are a match to TRBD2. This CDR3 spans 17 amino acids. Germline V CDR1 and CDR2: SGDLS, YYNGEE. The V and J ends lost 3 bases and 4 bases, in that order; junction bases with no gene match: 11. The CDR3 region has the DNA TGTGCCAGCAGCGCCCATCTAGCGGGAGTGGGAGCAGATACGCAGTATTTT. Translating it yields CASSAHLAGVGADTQYF. Filled out from reference TRBV9 and TRBJ2-3, the complete variable domain reads DSGVTQTPKHLITATGQRVTLRCSPRSGDLSVYWYQQSLDQGLQFLIQYYNGEERAKGNILERFSAQQFPDLHSELNLSSLELGDSALYFCASSAHLAGVGADTQYFGPGTRLTVL.

This chain links TRBV5-6 with TRBJ2-1, with D unresolved. V was trimmed by 4 bases and J by 6 bases, leaving 14 bases between them. The CDR3 has 14 residues. Per the germline V gene, CDR1 is SGHDT and CDR2 is YYEEEE. CDR3 region: CASSPRLLLNEQFF. In DNA form, the CDR3 reads TGTGCCAGCAGCCCGAGACTCTTACTCAATGAGCAGTTCTTC. Based on the CDR3 plus reference TRBV5-6 and TRBJ2-1, the full variable domain is DAGVTQSPTHLIKTRGQQVTLRCSPKSGHDTVSWYQQALGQGPQFIFQYYEEEERQRGNFPDRFSGHQFPNYSSELNVNALLLGDSALYLCASSPRLLLNEQFFGPGTRLTVL.

The rearrangement links TRBV10-3 to TRBJ2-7; 9 bases match TRBD1. CDR3 size: 13 residues. V gave up 6 bases and J gave up 7 bases; unmatched junction bases: 7. Germline CDR1 reads ENHRY; CDR2 reads SYGVKD. CDR3 in amino acids: CAIRGTGLREQYF. The CDR3, as DNA: TGTGCCATCAGGGGGACAGGGTTGAGAGAGCAGTACTTC.

The chain couples TRBV28 to TRBJ1-5; possible D gene TRBD1, 6 bases. From germline, CDR1 is MDHEN and CDR2 SYDVKM. V was clipped by 4 bases and J by 3 bases, with 16 bases between them. CDR3 length equals 16 residues. CDR3 amino acids: CASSSPYRDPNQPQHF. The CDR3, as DNA: TGTGCCAGCAGTTCCCCTTACAGGGACCCCAATCAGCCCCAGCATTTT.

This clone was seen a single time. The rearrangement uses TRBV15 and TRBJ2-2, with TRBD2 matching 7 bases. The V gene's germline CDR1 is LNHNV and CDR2 YYDKDF (reference sequence). V shed 3 bases and J 6 bases; nucleotides not matched to a gene: 1. The CDR3 totals 13 residues. CDR3 in amino acids: CATSSRGAGELFF. The DNA for the CDR3 is TGTGCCACCAGCAGCCGGGGGGCCGGGGAGCTGTTTTTT.

This clone was recorded only once. The chain carries TRBV24-1 and TRBJ2-3; D unclear. V was trimmed by 4 bases and J by 6 bases, leaving 13 bases between them. From germline, CDR1 is KGHDR and CDR2 SFDVKD. CDR3 length equals 14 residues. CDR3 residues: CATSDRVPPDTQYF. The CDR3 bases are TGTGCCACCAGTGACCGGGTGCCCCCGGATACGCAGTATTTT.

Comment on this clone: This sample includes further DNA sequences coding for the same CDR3. CDR3 sequence (DNA): TGTGCCAGCAGCACACAGGGAAACTATGGCTACACCTTC. It encodes CASSTQGNYGYTF. The chain is built from TRBV7-2 and TRBJ1-2; TRBD1 is a possible D gene (6 bases). V dropped 5 bases and J dropped 2 bases, with 9 bases sitting between them. The CDR3 contains 13 residues. Germline-derived CDR1 and CDR2 are SGHTA and FQGNSA.

The V gene is TRBV6-1, the J gene TRBJ1-5; no definite D call. The CDR3 extends over 16 amino acids. Trimming cost V 2 bases and J 2 bases, with 13 bases left between them. Germline V gene data show CDR1 as MNHNS and CDR2 as SASEGT. The CDR3 coding sequence is TGTGCCAGCAGTGAACGTCGGGGTCCGGGCAATCAGCCCCAGCATTTT. This translates into CASSERRGPGNQPQHF.

The CDR3 coding sequence is TGTGCCAGCTCACCGGGGCGGTTCCTTGGCACTGAAGCTTTCTTT. Residues: CASSPGRFLGTEAFF. This rearrangement joins TRBV18 to TRBJ1-1; D may be TRBD1 (5 bases). The CDR3 has 15 residues. The ends were cut back, 3 bases at V and 4 bases at J, with 15 bases in the middle. Germline values: CDR1 KGHSH, CDR2 LQKENI.

J is TRBJ1-1 and V is TRBV11-2; D unresolved. This CDR3 comprises 17 residues. Germline V gene lookup returns CDR1 SGHAT and CDR2 FQNNGV. Trimming cost V 2 bases and J 2 bases, with 18 bases left between them. CDR3 amino acids: CASSLRAWRAANTEAFF. For the CDR3, the DNA is TGTGCCAGCAGCTTAAGGGCTTGGCGGGCAGCAAACACTGAAGCTTTCTTT.

This clone was counted a few times. The chain has TRBV7-6 and TRBJ2-7; 7 bases fit TRBD2. CDR1 is SGHVS, CDR2 FNYEAQ, per germline. The junction had 10 bases not matched to a gene; V was cut back by 3 bases and J by 2 bases. This CDR3 has 16 residues. The CDR3 loop reads CASSLEAGSGTYEQYF. The CDR3 coding sequence is TGTGCCAGCAGCTTGGAAGCGGGGAGCGGTACCTACGAGCAGTACTTC.

The chain couples TRBV10-1 to TRBJ2-7; TRBD1 matches at 7 bases. Germline CDR1 and CDR2: WNHNN and SYGVQD (reference sequence). The CDR3 has 15 residues. Trimming removed 6 bases from V and 7 bases from J; junction bases left unmatched: 15. CDR3 region: CASSHGQAGDREQYF. CDR3 nucleotide sequence: TGCGCCAGCAGCCACGGACAAGCCGGGGACAGAGAGCAGTACTTC.

The chain employs TRBV9 and TRBJ1-1; no reliable D call. This CDR3 comprises 13 residues. Germline CDR1 and CDR2: SGDLS and YYNGEE. V lost 0 bases and J lost 2, with 5 bases in between. The CDR3 DNA sequence: TGTGCCAGCAGCGTAGACAGTAACACTGAAGCTTTCTTT. Translating gives CASSVDSNTEAFF.

The gene calls are TRBV5-4 and TRBJ1-4; maybe TRBD1 (6 bases). The CDR3 covers 14 residues. V was trimmed by 3 bases and J by 4 bases, leaving 10 bases between them. Germline V gives CDR1 SGHNT, CDR2 YYREEE (reference sequence). In nucleotides, the CDR3 is TGTGCCAGCAGCTCGGACAGCCGTAATGAAAAACTGTTTTTT. It yields the protein CASSSDSRNEKLFF. The variable domain in full, with the rest retrieved from reference TRBV5-4 and TRBJ1-4, is ETGVTQSPTHLIKTRGQQVTLRCSSQSGHNTVSWYQQALGQGPQFIFQYYREEENGRGNFPPRFSGLQFPNYSSELNVNALELDDSALYLCASSSDSRNEKLFFGSGTQLSVL.